This T cell receptor (beta chain) derives from a study of T cells expressing NK-cell markers. In the study overall: The study sequenced eight donors, seven HCMV-seropositive and one seronegative.

CDR1 SGHRS and CDR2 YFSETQ come from the germline V gene. The CDR3 length is 16 residues. TCRdb reworked the 5' RACE reads into one entry per CDR3 protein, no DNA. This table lists about 460,000 distinct CDR3 sequences. Material for sequencing was blood T cells: a sorted CD56 or NKG2C T cell subset, CD4+ or CD8+ T cells, or bulk PBMC T cells (not recorded which). The sequence was collected from a woman aged 45-65 years in good health. The chain uses TRBV5-1 and TRBJ2-1. The CDR3 is CASSTYLAASYNEQFF.